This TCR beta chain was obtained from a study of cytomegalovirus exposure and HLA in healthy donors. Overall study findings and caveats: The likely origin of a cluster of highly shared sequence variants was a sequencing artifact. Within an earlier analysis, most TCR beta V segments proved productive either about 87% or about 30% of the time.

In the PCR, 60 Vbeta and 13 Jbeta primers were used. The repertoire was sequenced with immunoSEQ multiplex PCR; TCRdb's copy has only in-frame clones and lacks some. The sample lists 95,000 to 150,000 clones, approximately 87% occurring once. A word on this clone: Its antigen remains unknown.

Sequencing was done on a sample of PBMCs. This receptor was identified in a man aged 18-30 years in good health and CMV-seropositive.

The CDR3 spells CASSLGSTGAFEQYF. In DNA form, the CDR3 reads TGTGCCAGCAGCTTGGGGAGTACAGGGGCCTTCGAGCAGTACTTC. J is TRBJ2-7 and V is TRBV7-9; 7 positions agree with TRBD1. Germline V CDR1 and CDR2: SEHNR, FQNEAQ (reference sequence). This CDR3 spans 15 amino acids. J lost 6 bases, V lost 3 bases, and 11 bases had no gene match. Supplemented by reference TRBV7-9 and TRBJ2-7, the full variable domain reads DTGVSQNPRHKITKRGQNVTFRCDPISEHNRLYWYRQTLGQGPEFLTYFQNEAQLEKSRLLSDRFSAERPKGSFSTLEIQRTEQGDSAMYLCASSLGSTGAFEQYFGPGTRLTVT.